The rows below give T cell receptor beta chains drawn from one sample of a study of blood T cell repertoires in COVID-19. Repertoires were generated with immunoSEQ multiplex PCR, while TCRdb's copy carries only in-frame clones and drops some. The data contain about 140,000 clones, under 90% of them singletons. Sample: peripheral blood. These receptors came from a man aged 65 to 79 who had recovered from COVID-19. CDR3s include the opening cysteine and the closing phenylalanine or tryptophan. The D gene is left open where the match is weak. For some rows the clone size is stated as once, few or many, or as a class when expanded; others skip it.

d_call	j_call	cdr3_length	clone_size	v_call	cdr3_aa	cdr3_nt
TRBD1	TRBJ2-7	13	NA	TRBV27	CASSLTGGDEQYF	TGTGCCAGCAGTTTAACAGGGGGCGACGAGCAGTACTTC
TRBD2	TRBJ2-2	17	few	TRBV12-5	CASGLSSAGGITGELFF	TGTGCTAGTGGTTTGTCGTCAGCGGGAGGGATCACCGGGGAGCTGTTTTTT
NA	TRBJ2-1	14	NA	TRBV19	CASSLGISYNEQFF	TGTGCCAGTAGCCTCGGGATCTCCTACAATGAGCAGTTCTTC
NA	TRBJ1-2	14	NA	TRBV18	CASSPGPSNYGYTF	TGTGCCAGCTCACCTGGGCCTTCCAACTATGGCTACACCTTC
NA	TRBJ2-5	16	NA	TRBV6-5	CASSYSDSSYQETQYF	TGTGCCAGCAGTTACTCCGACAGTAGCTACCAAGAGACCCAGTACTTC
NA	TRBJ2-7	14	NA	TRBV7-9	CASSRIEVSYEQYF	TGTGCCAGCAGTAGAATCGAGGTCTCCTACGAGCAGTACTTC
NA	TRBJ2-7	15	NA	TRBV28	CASSLSPQLAVEQYF	TGTGCCAGCAGTTTATCCCCACAACTAGCAGTCGAGCAGTACTTC
TRBD1	TRBJ1-4	15	few	TRBV25-1	CASSDTGGADEKLFF	TGTGCCAGCAGTGATACAGGGGGCGCTGACGAAAAACTGTTTTTT
TRBD2	TRBJ2-1	16	NA	TRBV29-1	CSVEVLPSGRPYEQFF	TGCAGCGTTGAAGTACTGCCTAGCGGGAGACCCTATGAGCAGTTCTTC
TRBD1	TRBJ1-2	13	NA	TRBV19	CASSIRTGVGYTF	TGTGCCAGTAGTATCCGGACAGGGGTAGGCTACACCTTC
TRBD1	TRBJ1-1	16	NA	TRBV5-6	CASSTGTGGFFTEAFF	TGTGCCAGCAGTACCGGGACAGGGGGCTTTTTCACTGAAGCTTTCTTT
NA	TRBJ1-6	15	NA	TRBV10-3	CAISDGGPEHSPLHF	TGTGCCATCAGTGACGGAGGCCCAGAGCATTCACCCCTCCACTTT
NA	TRBJ2-1	15	NA	TRBV9	CASSAGGANYNEQFF	TGTGCCAGCAGCGCCGGGGGAGCCAACTACAATGAGCAGTTCTTC
TRBD2	TRBJ2-5	17	NA	TRBV18	CASSPSPSGRVQETQYF	TGTGCCAGCTCACCATCCCCTAGCGGGAGGGTACAAGAGACCCAGTACTTC
NA	TRBJ1-1	13	NA	TRBV5-4	CASSSPDSTEAFF	TGTGCCAGCAGCTCGCCCGACAGCACTGAAGCTTTCTTT
TRBD1	TRBJ1-6	13	once	TRBV30	CAWNRDSNSPLHF	TGTGCCTGGAACCGGGACAGTAATTCACCCCTCCACTTT
NA	TRBJ1-2	13	NA	TRBV12-3/TRBV12-4	CASSFHSNYGYTF	TGTGCCAGCAGTTTCCACTCTAACTATGGCTACACCTTC
NA	TRBJ1-5	12	once	TRBV27	CASILGNQPQHF	TGTGCCAGCATACTAGGCAATCAGCCCCAGCATTTT
NA	TRBJ2-7	14	NA	TRBV21-1	CASTRTREGPEQYF	TGTGCCAGCACTAGAACACGGGAGGGCCCCGAGCAGTACTTC
TRBD2	TRBJ2-3	13	NA	TRBV9	CASSVEGTSFPYF	TGTGCCAGCAGCGTAGAGGGGACTAGTTTTCCGTATTTT
NA	TRBJ2-5	18	NA	TRBV10-3	CATSGGRTSLISQETQYF	TGTGCCACCAGCGGAGGACGGACCAGCCTCATCTCCCAAGAGACCCAGTACTTC
TRBD2	TRBJ2-3	16	NA	TRBV7-2	CASSLGWGGTPDTQYF	TGTGCCAGCAGCTTAGGATGGGGGGGGACCCCGGATACGCAGTATTTT
NA	TRBJ2-5	15	NA	TRBV6-5	CASSRGLKYQETQYF	TGTGCCAGCAGTCGGGGACTGAAGTACCAAGAGACCCAGTACTTC
TRBD2	TRBJ2-3	15	few	TRBV7-2	CASSSWGGITDTQYF	TGTGCCAGCAGCTCCTGGGGGGGGATCACAGATACGCAGTATTTT